Below are 2 T cell receptor beta chains sequenced from a single sample in a study of control samples from healthy donors and cancer patients. Here immunoSEQ multiplex PCR was the method, and the copy in TCRdb shows in-frame clones only, minus some. The repertoire includes about 410,000 clones, around 90% of them detected once, and 5.5% to 7.5% sits in the top ten. Input material: PBMCs. The receptors derive from a man aged 35 to 55 with head and neck cancer.

This sequence joins TRBV10-3 and TRBJ2-7, with unresolved D. CDR1 ENHRY and CDR2 SYGVKD come from the germline V gene. Trimming cost V 4 bases and J 6 bases, with 7 bases left between them. The CDR3 consists of 11 residues. The CDR3 DNA is TGTGCCATCAGTGGCAGGTCCGAGCAGTACTTC. This codes for CAISGRSEQYF.

Concerning this clone itself: The junction departs from the called germline gene at one end, perhaps through a read error. The chain joins TRBV3-1 (or the pseudogene TRBV3-2) to TRBJ2-1, with a tentative D call TRBD2 (6 bases). Germline V gives CDR1 LGHDT, CDR2 YNNKEL (reference sequence). The CDR3 has 12 amino acids. CDR3 in DNA: TGTGCCAGCAGCCAAGAGGGGACTCGACACGTCTTC. It encodes CASSQEGTRHVF.